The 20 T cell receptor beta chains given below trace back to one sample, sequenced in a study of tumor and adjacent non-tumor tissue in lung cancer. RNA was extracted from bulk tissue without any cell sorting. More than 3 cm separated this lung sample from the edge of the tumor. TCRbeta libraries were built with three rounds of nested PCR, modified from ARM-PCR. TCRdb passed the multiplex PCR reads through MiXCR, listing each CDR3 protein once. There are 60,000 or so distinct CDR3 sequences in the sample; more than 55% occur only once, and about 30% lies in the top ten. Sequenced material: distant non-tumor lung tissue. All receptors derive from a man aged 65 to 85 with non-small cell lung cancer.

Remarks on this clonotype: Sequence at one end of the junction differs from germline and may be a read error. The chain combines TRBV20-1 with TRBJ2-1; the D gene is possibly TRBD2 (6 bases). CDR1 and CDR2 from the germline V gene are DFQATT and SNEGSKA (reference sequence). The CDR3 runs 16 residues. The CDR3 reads CSAALGVAEFRNEQFF. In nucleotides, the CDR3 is TGCAGTGCTGCCCTAGGGGTAGCGGAATTCAGGAATGAGCAATTCTTC.

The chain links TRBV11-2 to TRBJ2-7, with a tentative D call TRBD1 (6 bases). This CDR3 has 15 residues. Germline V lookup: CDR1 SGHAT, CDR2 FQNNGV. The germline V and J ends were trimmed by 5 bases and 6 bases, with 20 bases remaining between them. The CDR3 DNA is TGTGCCAGCAGCCCGGTGGGGGCCACCTACCGCGAGCAGTACTTC. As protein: CASSPVGATYREQYF. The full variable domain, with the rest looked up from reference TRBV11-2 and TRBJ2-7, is EAGVAQSPRYKIIEKRQSVAFWCNPISGHATLYWYQQILGQGPKLLIQFQNNGVVDDSQLPKDRFSAERLKGVDSTLKIQPAKLEDSAVYLCASSPVGATYREQYFGPGTRLTVT.

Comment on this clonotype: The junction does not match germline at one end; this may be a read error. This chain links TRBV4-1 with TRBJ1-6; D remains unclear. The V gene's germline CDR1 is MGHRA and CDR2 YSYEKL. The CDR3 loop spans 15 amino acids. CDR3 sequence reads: CGSIQDRERLSPLHF. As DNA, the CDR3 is TGCGGCAGCATCCAAGATCGCGAACGACTTTCACCCCTCCACTTT.

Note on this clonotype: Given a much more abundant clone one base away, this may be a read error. The CDR3 here is CASSLALIGGWCQETQYF. CDR3 DNA: TGTGCCAGCAGCTTAGCGCTTATCGGGGGGTGGTGCCAAGAGACCCAGTACTTC. This chain joins TRBV7-8 and TRBJ2-5; 7 nucleotides match TRBD2. Germline V gene data show CDR1 as SGHVS and CDR2 as FQNEAQ. V shed 0 bases and J 1 base; nucleotides not matched to a gene: 11. The CDR3 is made up of 18 amino acids.

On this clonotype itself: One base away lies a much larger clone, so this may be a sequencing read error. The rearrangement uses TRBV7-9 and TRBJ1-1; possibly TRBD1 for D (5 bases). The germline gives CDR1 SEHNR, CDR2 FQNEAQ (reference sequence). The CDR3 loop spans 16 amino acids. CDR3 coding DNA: TGTGCCAGCAGCCCGGGGGTGGCAGCGATGAACATTGAAGCTTTCTTT. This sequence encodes CASSPGVAAMNIEAFF. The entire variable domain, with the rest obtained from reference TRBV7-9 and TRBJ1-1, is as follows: DTGVSQNPRHKITKRGQNVTFRCDPISEHNRLYWYRQTLGQGPEFLTYFQNEAQLEKSRLLSDRFSAERPKGSFSTLEIQRTEQGDSAMYLCASSPGVAAMNIEAFFGQGTRLTVV.

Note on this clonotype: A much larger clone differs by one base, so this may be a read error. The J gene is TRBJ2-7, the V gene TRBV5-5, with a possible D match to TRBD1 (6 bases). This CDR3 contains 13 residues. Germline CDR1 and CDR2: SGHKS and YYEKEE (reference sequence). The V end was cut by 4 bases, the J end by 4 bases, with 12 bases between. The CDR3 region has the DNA TGTGCCAGCAGCAACTACGGACAGTACGAGCAGTACTTC. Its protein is CASSNYGQYEQYF.

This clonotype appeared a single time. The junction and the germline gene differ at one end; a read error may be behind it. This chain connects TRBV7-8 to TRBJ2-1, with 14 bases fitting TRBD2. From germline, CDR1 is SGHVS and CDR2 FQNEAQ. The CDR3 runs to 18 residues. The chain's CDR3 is CARSPRRGTSGSGYEQFF. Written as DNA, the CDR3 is TGTGCCCGCAGTCCAAGGCGGGGGACTAGCGGGAGCGGTTATGAGCAGTTCTTC.

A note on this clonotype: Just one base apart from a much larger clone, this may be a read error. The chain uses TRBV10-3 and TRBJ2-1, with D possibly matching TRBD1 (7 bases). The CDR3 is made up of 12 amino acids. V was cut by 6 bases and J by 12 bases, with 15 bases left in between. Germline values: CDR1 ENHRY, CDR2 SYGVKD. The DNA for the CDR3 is TGTGCCATCAGGCGGGACAGCTGCGGGCAGTTCTTC. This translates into CAIRRDSCGQFF.

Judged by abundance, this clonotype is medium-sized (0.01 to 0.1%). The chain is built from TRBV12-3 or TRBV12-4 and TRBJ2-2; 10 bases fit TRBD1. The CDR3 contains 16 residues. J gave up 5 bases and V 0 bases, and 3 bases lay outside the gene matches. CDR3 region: CASSLASGQGTGELFF. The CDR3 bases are TGTGCCAGCAGTTTAGCTTCGGGACAGGGGACCGGGGAGCTGTTTTTT.

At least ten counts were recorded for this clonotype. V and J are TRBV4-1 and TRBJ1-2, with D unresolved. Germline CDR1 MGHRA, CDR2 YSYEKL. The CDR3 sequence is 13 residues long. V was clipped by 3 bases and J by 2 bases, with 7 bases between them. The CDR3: CASSHSGNYGYTF. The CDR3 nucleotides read TGCGCCAGCAGCCACAGCGGGAACTATGGCTACACCTTC.

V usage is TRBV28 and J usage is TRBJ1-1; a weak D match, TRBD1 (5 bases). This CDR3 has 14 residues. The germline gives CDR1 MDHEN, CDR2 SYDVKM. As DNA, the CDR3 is TGTGGCGGCAGTCTCGGGACCAAGAACACTGAAGCTTTCTTT. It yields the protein CGGSLGTKNTEAFF.

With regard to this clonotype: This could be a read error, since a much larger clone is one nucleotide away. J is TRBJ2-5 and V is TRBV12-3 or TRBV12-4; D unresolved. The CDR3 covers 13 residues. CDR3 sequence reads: CTSSLGEAETQYF. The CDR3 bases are TGTACCAGCAGTTTAGGAGAAGCAGAGACCCAGTACTTC.

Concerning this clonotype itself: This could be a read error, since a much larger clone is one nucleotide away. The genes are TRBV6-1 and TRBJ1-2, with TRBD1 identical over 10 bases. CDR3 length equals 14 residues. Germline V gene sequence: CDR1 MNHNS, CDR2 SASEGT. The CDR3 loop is CDSSTTGTGAGYTF. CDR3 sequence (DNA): TGTGACAGCAGTACTACCGGGACAGGGGCTGGCTACACCTTC.

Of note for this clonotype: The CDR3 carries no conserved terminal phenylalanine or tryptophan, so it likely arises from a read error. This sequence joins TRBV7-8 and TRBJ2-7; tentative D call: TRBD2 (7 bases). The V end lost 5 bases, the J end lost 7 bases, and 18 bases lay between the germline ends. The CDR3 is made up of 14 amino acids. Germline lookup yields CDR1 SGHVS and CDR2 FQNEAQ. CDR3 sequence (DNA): TGTGCCAGCAGCCCACGGGCGGGGGCGCAGGAGCAGTACCTC. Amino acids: CASSPRAGAQEQYL.

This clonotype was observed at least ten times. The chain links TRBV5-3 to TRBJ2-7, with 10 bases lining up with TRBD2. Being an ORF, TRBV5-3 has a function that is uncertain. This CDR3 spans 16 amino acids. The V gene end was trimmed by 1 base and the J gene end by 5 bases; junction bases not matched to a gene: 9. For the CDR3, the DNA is TGTGCCAGAAGCTTGCACGAGCGGGAGGGAACAGACGAGCAGTACTTC. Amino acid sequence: CARSLHEREGTDEQYF.

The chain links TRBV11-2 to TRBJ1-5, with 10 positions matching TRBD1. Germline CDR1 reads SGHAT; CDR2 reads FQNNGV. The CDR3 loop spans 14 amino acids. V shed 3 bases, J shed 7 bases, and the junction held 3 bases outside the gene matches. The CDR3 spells CASSLTGGGQPQHF. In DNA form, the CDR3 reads TGTGCCAGCAGCTTGACAGGGGGCGGGCAGCCCCAGCATTTT.

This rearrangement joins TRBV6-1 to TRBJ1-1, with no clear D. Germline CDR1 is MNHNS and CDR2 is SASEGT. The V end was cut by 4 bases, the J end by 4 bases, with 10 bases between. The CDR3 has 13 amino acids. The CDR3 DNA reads TGTGCCAGCAGTGCGAGAGGGAGCACTGAAGCTTTCTTT. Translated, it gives CASSARGSTEAFF.

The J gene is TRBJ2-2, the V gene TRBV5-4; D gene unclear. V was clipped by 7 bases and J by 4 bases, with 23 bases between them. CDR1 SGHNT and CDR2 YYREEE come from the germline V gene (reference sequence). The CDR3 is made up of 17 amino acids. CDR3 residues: CASGPLSGRIITGELFF. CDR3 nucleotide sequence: TGTGCCAGCGGCCCCCTATCGGGCAGGATCATCACCGGGGAGCTGTTTTTT.

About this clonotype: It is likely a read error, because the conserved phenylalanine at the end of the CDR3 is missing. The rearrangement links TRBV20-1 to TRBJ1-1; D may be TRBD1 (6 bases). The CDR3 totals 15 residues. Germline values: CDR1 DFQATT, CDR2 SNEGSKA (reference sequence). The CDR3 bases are TGCAGTGCTAGAGATATGGGGACAATGTACACTGTAGCTTTCCTT. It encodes CSARDMGTMYTVAFL.

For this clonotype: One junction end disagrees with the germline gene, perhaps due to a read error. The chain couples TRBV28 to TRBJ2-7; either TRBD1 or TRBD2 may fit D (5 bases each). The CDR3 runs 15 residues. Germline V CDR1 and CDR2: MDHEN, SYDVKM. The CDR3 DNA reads TGTCCCAGCAGTACGGGACGGACGAGCTCCTACGAGCAGTGCTTC. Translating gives CPSSTGRTSSYEQCF.